This record looks at one T cell receptor (beta chain) sequence and its context. CDR1 and CDR2 from the germline V gene are LNHDA and SQIVND (reference sequence). The CDR3 sequence is 12 residues long. Trimming at V came to 7 bases and at J to 6 bases, leaving 5 bases not matched to a gene. In the original workflow: Nucleated cell counts were estimated from reference gene primer amplification. The assay was immunoSEQ multiplex PCR, and TCRdb's table has in-frame clones only and misses some. V, J and clone size derive from that table, while D and trimming were established from the DNA sequence. The repertoire includes roughly 230,000 clones, approximately 80% of them detected once, and less than 8% sits in the top ten. This specimen comes from a study of blood T cell repertoires in COVID-19. Study-level information: Acute-phase and convalescent COVID-19 samples originated in the United States, Italy and Spain. PBMCs, B-cell-depleted T cells, or T cells provided the cDNA or gDNA that made up the material.

Sample: peripheral blood. This receptor was taken from a woman in her 50s with acute or convalescent COVID-19. The chain carries TRBV19 and TRBJ1-2, with 7 nucleotides matching TRBD1. CDR3: CASMGQSHGYTF. The CDR3 DNA follows: TGTGCCAGTATGGGACAGTCCCATGGCTACACCTTC. Complete variable domain (other parts from reference TRBV19 and TRBJ1-2): DGGITQSPKYLFRKEGQNVTLSCEQNLNHDAMYWYRQDPGQGLRLIYYSQIVNDFQKGDIAEGYSVSREKKESFPLTVTSAQKNPTAFYLCASMGQSHGYTFGSGTRLTVV.